What follows is one T cell receptor (beta chain) and its context. Here immunoSEQ multiplex PCR was the method, and the copy in TCRdb shows in-frame clones only, minus some. The table includes roughly 1,400 clones, about 91% detected once. The data stem from a study of brain metastases from non-small cell lung cancer. V shed 2 bases and J shed 4 bases, with 11 bases lying between them. In germline, CDR1 is SNHLY, CDR2 FYNNEI. The CDR3 runs 15 residues. The chain combines TRBV2 with TRBJ2-2, with D tentatively TRBD2 (6 bases). The sample consisted of tumor-adjacent normal tissue. The TCR was taken from a donor over 35 with non-small cell lung cancer. DNA of the CDR3: TGTGCCAGCAGTGAACAGAGCGGGTCCACCGGGGAGCTGTTTTTT. It codes for CASSEQSGSTGELFF.